What follows describes a single T cell receptor beta chain. The sample originates from a study of blood T cell repertoires in COVID-19. CDR3 length: 13 amino acids. V dropped 4 bases and J dropped 4 bases, with 11 bases sitting between them. The germline V gene encodes CDR1 SGHNT and CDR2 YYREEE (reference sequence). Here immunoSEQ multiplex PCR was the method, and the copy in TCRdb shows in-frame clones only, minus some. The data contain fewer than 700,000 clones, approximately 88% of them singletons. The receptor was derived from a woman aged 50 to 60 with COVID-19, enrolled during active disease. Specimen: peripheral blood. This chain uses TRBV5-4 with TRBJ1-2; maybe TRBD1 (5 bases). In nucleotides, the CDR3 is TGTGCCAGCAGCCCGCGACAGTCCTATGGCTACACCTTC. Translation: CASSPRQSYGYTF.